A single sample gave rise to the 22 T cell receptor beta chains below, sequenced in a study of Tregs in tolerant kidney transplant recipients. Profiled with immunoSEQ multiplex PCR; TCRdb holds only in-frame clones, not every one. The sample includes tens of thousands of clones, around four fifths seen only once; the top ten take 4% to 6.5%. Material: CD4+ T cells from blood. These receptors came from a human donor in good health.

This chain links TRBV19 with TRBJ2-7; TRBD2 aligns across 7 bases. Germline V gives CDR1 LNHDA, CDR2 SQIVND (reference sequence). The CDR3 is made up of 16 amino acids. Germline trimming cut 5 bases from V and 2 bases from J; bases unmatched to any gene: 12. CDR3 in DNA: TGTGCCAGTAGTGCACGCAACGGGGGGAACCCCTACGAGCAGTACTTC. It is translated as CASSARNGGNPYEQYF.

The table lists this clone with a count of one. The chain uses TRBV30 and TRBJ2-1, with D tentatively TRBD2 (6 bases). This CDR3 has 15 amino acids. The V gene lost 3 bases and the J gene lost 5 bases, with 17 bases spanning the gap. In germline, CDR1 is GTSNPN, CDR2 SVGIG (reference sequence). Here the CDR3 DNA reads TGTGCCTGGAGCAAATCGATCAGGACTAACAATGAGCAGTTCTTC. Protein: CAWSKSIRTNNEQFF. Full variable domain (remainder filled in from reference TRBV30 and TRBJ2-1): SQTIHQWPATLVQPVGSPLSLECTVEGTSNPNLYWYRQAAGRGLQLLFYSVGIGQISSEVPQNLSASRPQDRQFILSSKKLLLSDSGFYLCAWSKSIRTNNEQFFGPGTRLTVL.

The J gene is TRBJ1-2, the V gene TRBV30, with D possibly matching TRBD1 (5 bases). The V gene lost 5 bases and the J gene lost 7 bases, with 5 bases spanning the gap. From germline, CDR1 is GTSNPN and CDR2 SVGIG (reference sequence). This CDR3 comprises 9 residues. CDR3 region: CAWGAGYTF. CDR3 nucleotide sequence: TGTGCCTGGGGGGCTGGCTACACCTTC.

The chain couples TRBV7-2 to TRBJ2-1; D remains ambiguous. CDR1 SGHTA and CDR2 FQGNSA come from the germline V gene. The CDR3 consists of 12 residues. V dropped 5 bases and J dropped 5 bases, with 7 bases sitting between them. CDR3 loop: CASSPRNNEQFF. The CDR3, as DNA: TGTGCCAGCAGCCCGCGCAACAATGAGCAGTTCTTC. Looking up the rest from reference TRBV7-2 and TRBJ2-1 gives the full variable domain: GAGVSQSPSNKVTEKGKDVELRCDPISGHTALYWYRQSLGQGLEFLIYFQGNSAPDKSGLPSDRFSAERTGGSVSTLTIQRTQQEDSAVYLCASSPRNNEQFFGPGTRLTVL.

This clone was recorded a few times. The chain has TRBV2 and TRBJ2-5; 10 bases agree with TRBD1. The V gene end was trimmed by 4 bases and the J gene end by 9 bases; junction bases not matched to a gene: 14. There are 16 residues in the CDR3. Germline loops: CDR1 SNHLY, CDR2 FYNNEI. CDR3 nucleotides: TGTGCCAGCAGTGGGGACAGGGGAGGCCCGGGAGTGGCCCAGTACTTC. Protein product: CASSGDRGGPGVAQYF.

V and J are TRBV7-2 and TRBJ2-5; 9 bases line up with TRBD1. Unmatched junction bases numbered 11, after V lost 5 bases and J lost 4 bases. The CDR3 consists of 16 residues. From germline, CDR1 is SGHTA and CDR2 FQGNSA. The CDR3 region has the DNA TGTGCCAGCAGCGACGGCGGGACAGGGTATCCAGAGACCCAGTACTTC. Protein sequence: CASSDGGTGYPETQYF.

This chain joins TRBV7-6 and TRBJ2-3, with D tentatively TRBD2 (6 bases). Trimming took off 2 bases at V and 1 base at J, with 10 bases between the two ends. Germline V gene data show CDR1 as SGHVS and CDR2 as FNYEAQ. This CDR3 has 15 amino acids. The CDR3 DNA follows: TGTGCCAGCAGCTTAAGGCGGGACCGCACAGATACGCAGTATTTT. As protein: CASSLRRDRTDTQYF.

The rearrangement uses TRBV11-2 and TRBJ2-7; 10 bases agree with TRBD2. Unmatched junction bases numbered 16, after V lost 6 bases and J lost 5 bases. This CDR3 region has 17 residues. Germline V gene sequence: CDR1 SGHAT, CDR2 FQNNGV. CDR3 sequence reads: CASRSLAGGRSGDEQYF. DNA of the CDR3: TGTGCCAGCAGGTCTTTAGCGGGAGGCCGCTCGGGGGACGAGCAGTACTTC.

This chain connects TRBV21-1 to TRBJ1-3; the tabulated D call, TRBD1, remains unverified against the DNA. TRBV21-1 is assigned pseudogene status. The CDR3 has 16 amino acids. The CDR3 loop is CASSPRQGAQGNTIYF. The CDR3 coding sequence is TGTGCCAGCAGCCCCCGGCAGGGGGCGCAAGGAAACACCATATATTTT.

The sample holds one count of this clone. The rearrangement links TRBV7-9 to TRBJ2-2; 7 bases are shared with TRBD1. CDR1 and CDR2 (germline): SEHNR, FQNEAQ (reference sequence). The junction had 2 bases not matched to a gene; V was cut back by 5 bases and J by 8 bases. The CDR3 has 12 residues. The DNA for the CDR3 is TGTGCCAGCAGCAACAGGGGTGGGGAGCTGTTTTTT. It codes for CASSNRGGELFF. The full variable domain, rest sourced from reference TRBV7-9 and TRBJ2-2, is DTGVSQNPRHKITKRGQNVTFRCDPISEHNRLYWYRQTLGQGPEFLTYFQNEAQLEKSRLLSDRFSAERPKGSFSTLEIQRTEQGDSAMYLCASSNRGGELFFGEGSRLTVL.

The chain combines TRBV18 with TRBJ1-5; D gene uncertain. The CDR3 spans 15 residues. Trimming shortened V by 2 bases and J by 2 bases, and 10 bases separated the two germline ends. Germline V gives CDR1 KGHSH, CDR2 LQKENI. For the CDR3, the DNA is TGTGCCAGCTCACCAAACTCCCAACGCAATCAGCCCCAGCATTTT. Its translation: CASSPNSQRNQPQHF.

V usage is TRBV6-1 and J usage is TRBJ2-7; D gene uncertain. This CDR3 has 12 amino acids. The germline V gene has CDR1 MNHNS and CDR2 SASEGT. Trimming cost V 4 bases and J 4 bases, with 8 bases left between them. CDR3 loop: CASSAIRYEQYF. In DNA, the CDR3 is TGTGCCAGCAGTGCGATTCGGTACGAGCAGTACTTC.

The CDR3 reads CASSRQGESTEAFF. CDR3 coding DNA: TGCGCCAGCAGCCGTCAGGGCGAGAGCACTGAAGCTTTCTTT. The chain links TRBV5-1 to TRBJ1-1; weak D call: TRBD1 (5 bases). The CDR3 length is 14 residues. The ends were cut back, 4 bases at V and 4 bases at J, with 14 bases in the middle. Germline V gives CDR1 SGHRS, CDR2 YFSETQ.

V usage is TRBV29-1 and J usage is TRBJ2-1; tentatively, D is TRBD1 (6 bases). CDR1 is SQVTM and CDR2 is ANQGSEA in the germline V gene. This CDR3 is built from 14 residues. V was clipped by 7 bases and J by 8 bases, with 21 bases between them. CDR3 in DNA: TGCAGCGGGCGCAGGGGTCACGTTGGCGATGAGCAGTTCTTC. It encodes CSGRRGHVGDEQFF.

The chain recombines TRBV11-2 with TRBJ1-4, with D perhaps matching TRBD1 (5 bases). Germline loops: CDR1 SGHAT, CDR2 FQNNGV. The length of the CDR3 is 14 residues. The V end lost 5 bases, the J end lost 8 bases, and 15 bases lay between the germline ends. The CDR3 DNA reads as TGTGCCAGCAGCCGGACAACATCTTCGGAAAAACTGTTTTTT. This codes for CASSRTTSSEKLFF.

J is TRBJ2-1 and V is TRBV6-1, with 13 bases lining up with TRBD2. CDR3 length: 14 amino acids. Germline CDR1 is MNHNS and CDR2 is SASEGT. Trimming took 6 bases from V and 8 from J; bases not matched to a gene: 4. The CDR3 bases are TGTGCCAGCAGAACTAGCGGGAGGGCCCATGAGCAGTTCTTC. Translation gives CASRTSGRAHEQFF.

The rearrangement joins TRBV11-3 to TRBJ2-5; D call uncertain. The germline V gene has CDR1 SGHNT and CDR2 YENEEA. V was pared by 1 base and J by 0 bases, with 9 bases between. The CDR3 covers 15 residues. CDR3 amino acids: CASSLGSRDQETQYF. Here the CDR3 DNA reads TGTGCCAGCAGCTTAGGTTCGAGAGACCAAGAGACCCAGTACTTC. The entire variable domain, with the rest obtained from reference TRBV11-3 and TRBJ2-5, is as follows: EAGVVQSPRYKIIEKKQPVAFWCNPISGHNTLYWYLQNLGQGPELLIRYENEEAVDDSQLPKDRFSAERLKGVDSTLKIQPAELGDSAVYLCASSLGSRDQETQYFGPGTRLLVL.

The CDR3 loop reads CASSSRGSDGYTF. For the CDR3, the DNA is TGTGCCAGCAGTTCTAGGGGATCGGATGGCTACACCTTC. This rearrangement joins TRBV27 to TRBJ1-2; tentatively, D is TRBD1 (5 bases). V gave up 4 bases and J gave up 6 bases, with 12 bases separating them. This CDR3 has 13 amino acids. Germline values: CDR1 MNHEY, CDR2 SMNVEV (reference sequence).

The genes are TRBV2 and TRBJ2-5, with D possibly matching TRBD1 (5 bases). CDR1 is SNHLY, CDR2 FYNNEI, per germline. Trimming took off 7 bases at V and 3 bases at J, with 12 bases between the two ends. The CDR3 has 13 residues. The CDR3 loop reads CASNLPDKETQYF. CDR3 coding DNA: TGTGCCAGCAACCTCCCGGACAAAGAGACCCAGTACTTC.

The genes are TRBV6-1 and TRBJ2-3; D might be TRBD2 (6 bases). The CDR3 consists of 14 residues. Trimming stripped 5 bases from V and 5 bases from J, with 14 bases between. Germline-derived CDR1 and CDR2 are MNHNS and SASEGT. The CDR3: CASSPPAGGDTQYF. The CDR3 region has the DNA TGTGCCAGCAGTCCCCCCGCCGGGGGAGATACGCAGTATTTT.

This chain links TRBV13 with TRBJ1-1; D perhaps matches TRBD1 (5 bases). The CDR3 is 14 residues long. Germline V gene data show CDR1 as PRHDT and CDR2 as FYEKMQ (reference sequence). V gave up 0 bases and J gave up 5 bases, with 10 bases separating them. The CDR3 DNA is TGTGCCAGCAGCTTAGGTGACAGAGGGACTGAAGCTTTCTTT. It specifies CASSLGDRGTEAFF.

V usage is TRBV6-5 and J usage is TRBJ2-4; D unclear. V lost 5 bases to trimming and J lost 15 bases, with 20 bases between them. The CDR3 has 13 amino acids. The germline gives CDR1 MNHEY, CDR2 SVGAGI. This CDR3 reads CASSTPLTRVRYF. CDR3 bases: TGTGCCAGCAGTACCCCCTTGACACGGGTTCGGTACTTC.